Listed here are 8 T cell receptor beta chains from one sample, sequenced in a study of cytomegalovirus exposure and HLA in healthy donors. Assay used: immunoSEQ multiplex PCR; TCRdb lists only in-frame clones, some missing. This repertoire shows fewer than 60,000 clones, approximately 89% found once; its top ten account for over 12%. Sequenced: PBMCs. These receptors were collected from a woman younger than 35 in good health and CMV-seronegative.

The CDR3 spells CASRLADSYEQYF. The CDR3 nucleotides read TGTGCCAGCAGACTAGCGGACTCCTACGAGCAGTACTTC. The chain uses TRBV6-5 and TRBJ2-7, with 8 bases lining up with TRBD2. Germline CDR1 reads MNHEY; CDR2 reads SVGAGI. The CDR3 sequence is 13 residues long. The V gene end was trimmed by 6 bases and the J gene end by 0 bases; junction bases not matched to a gene: 1.

The CDR3 DNA is TGTGCCAGCAGCGTAGACAGGGGCGCCGGGGAGCTGTTTTTT. It specifies CASSVDRGAGELFF. The chain combines TRBV9 with TRBJ2-2; 7 bases line up with TRBD1. V shed 0 bases and J 6 bases; nucleotides not matched to a gene: 2. CDR3 length: 14 amino acids. CDR1 and CDR2 (germline): SGDLS, YYNGEE.

The chain joins TRBV27 to TRBJ2-1; no firm D call. The CDR3 runs 14 residues. V gave up 0 bases and J gave up 12 bases, with 15 bases separating them. Germline V lookup: CDR1 MNHEY, CDR2 SMNVEV (reference sequence). The CDR3 DNA follows: TGTGCCAGCAGTTTATCAATTCTAGTGGATCGGCAGTTCTTC. Its protein is CASSLSILVDRQFF.

With regard to this clone: Distinct nucleotide sequences in the sample also encode this CDR3. This rearrangement joins TRBV5-1 to TRBJ1-1; D perhaps matches TRBD1 (6 bases). The CDR3 is made up of 14 amino acids. The germline gives CDR1 SGHRS, CDR2 YFSETQ. V lost 0 bases to trimming and J lost 10 bases, with 16 bases between them. The CDR3 sequence is CASSLGHRADSAFF. DNA of the CDR3: TGCGCCAGCAGCTTGGGGCACAGGGCCGATTCAGCTTTCTTT.

The V call is TRBV6-1, the J call TRBJ1-5, with D possibly TRBD1 on 5 matching bases. Trimming pared 6 bases from V and 6 bases from J, leaving 12 bases between. Germline assignment: CDR1 MNHNS and CDR2 SASEGT. The CDR3 contains 13 residues. CDR3 nucleotide sequence: TGTGCCAGCAGATCAGGCGGGGGTCAGCCCCAGCATTTT. Protein sequence: CASRSGGGQPQHF.

V gene TRBV7-9 combines with J gene TRBJ2-1; TRBD2 matches 7 bases. Losses at the gene ends were 5 bases for V and 0 bases for J; bases not matched to a gene: 4. The CDR3 extends over 15 amino acids. The germline V gene has CDR1 SEHNR and CDR2 FQNEAQ (reference sequence). The CDR3 DNA is TGTGCCAGCAGCCCGCGGGGGAGCTCCTACAATGAGCAGTTCTTC. Its translation is CASSPRGSSYNEQFF. Supplemented by reference TRBV7-9 and TRBJ2-1, the full variable domain reads DTGVSQNPRHKITKRGQNVTFRCDPISEHNRLYWYRQTLGQGPEFLTYFQNEAQLEKSRLLSDRFSAERPKGSFSTLEIQRTEQGDSAMYLCASSPRGSSYNEQFFGPGTRLTVL.

The V call is TRBV29-1, the J call TRBJ2-2; D call uncertain. Germline V gives CDR1 SQVTM, CDR2 ANQGSEA. The CDR3 sequence is 13 residues long. V lost 7 bases, J lost 6 bases, and 15 bases lay in between. DNA of the CDR3: TGCAGCGCCGAAGTACCCGGTGCCGGGGAGCTGTTTTTT. This codes for CSAEVPGAGELFF.

This sequence joins TRBV29-1 and TRBJ2-7, with D possibly matching TRBD1 (5 bases). Trimming removed 6 bases from V and 6 bases from J, with 15 bases in between. The CDR3 totals 12 residues. CDR1 and CDR2 from the germline V gene are SQVTM and ANQGSEA. The CDR3, as DNA: TGCAGCGTAGCAGGGTGGGGCAGCGAGCAGTACTTC. Residues: CSVAGWGSEQYF.